This TCR beta chain is drawn from a study of blood T cell repertoires in COVID-19. CDR3 length: 17 amino acids. Per germline, CDR1 SSHAT and CDR2 FNYEAQ (reference sequence). J lost 4 bases, V lost 4 bases, and 11 bases had no gene match. As originally analysed: Estimated nucleated cell counts came from reference gene primer amplification. Assay used: immunoSEQ multiplex PCR; TCRdb lists only in-frame clones, some missing. Clone size and the V and J calls come from that table; the DNA yielded D and trimming. This sample has 95,000 to 150,000 clones, with around 80% found just once. Specimen: peripheral blood. V and J are TRBV7-7 and TRBJ2-1, with 9 bases lining up with TRBD2. The clonotype originates from a man aged 55 to 70 with active or convalescent COVID-19. This CDR3 reads CASSSLQGLAGYNEQFF. CDR3 nucleotide sequence: TGTGCCAGCAGCTCCCTTCAGGGACTAGCAGGATACAATGAGCAGTTCTTC.